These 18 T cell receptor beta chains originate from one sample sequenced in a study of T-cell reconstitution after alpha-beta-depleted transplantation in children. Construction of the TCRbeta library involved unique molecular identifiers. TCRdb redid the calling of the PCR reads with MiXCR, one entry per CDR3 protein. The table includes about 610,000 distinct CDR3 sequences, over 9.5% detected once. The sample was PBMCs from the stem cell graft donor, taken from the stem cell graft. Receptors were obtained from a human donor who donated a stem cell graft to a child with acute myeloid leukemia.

The CDR3 DNA is TGCGCCAGCAGCTTGGAGACCCAGGGGAATTCACCCCTCCACTTT. As protein: CASSLETQGNSPLHF. This chain links TRBV5-1 with TRBJ1-6, with D maybe TRBD1 (6 bases). In germline, CDR1 is SGHRS, CDR2 YFSETQ. V dropped 0 bases and J dropped 7 bases, with 11 bases sitting between them. This CDR3 contains 15 residues.

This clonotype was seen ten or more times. The CDR3 region has the DNA TGTGCCACCAGGGACCTTTCCTACGAGCAGTACTTC. Translating it yields CATRDLSYEQYF. The rearrangement links TRBV24-1 to TRBJ2-7, with D uncertain. V lost 7 bases, J lost 1 base, and 7 bases lay in between. Germline CDR1 and CDR2: KGHDR and SFDVKD. The CDR3 length is 12 residues.

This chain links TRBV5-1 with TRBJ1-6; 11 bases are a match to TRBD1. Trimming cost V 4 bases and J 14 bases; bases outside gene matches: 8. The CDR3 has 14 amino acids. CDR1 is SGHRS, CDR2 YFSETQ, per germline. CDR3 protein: CASSTGQGGLTLHF. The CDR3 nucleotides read TGCGCCAGCAGCACGGGACAGGGGGGTCTCACCCTCCACTTT.

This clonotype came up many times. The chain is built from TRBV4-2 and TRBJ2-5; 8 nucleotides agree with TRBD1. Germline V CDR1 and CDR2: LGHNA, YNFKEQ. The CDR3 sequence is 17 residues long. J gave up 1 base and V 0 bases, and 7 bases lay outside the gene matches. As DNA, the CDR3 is TGTGCCAGCAGCCAAGAAGGGGGACAGGTTTCCCAAGAGACCCAGTACTTC. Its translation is CASSQEGGQVSQETQYF.

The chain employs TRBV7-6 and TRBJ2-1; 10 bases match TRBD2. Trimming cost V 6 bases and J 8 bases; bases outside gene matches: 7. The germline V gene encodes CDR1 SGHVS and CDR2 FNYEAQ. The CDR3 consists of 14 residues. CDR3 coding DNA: TGTGCCAGCAGGTTAATCCTAGCGGGAGATGAGCAGTTCTTC. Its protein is CASRLILAGDEQFF. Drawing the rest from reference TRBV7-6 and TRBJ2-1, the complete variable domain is GAGVSQSPRYKVTKRGQDVALRCDPISGHVSLYWYRQALGQGPEFLTYFNYEAQQDKSGLPNDRFSAERPEGSISTLTIQRTEQRDSAMYRCASRLILAGDEQFFGPGTRLTVL.

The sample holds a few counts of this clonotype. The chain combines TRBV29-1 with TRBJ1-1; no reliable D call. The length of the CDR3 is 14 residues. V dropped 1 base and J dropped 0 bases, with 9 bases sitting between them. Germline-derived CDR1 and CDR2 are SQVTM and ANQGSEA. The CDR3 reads CSVEASGLNTEAFF. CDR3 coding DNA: TGCAGCGTTGAAGCATCGGGATTGAACACTGAAGCTTTCTTT.

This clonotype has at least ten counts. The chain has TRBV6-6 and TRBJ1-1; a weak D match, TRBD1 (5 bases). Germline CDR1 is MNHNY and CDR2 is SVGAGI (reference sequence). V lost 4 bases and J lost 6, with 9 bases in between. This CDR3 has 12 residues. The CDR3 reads CASSSGVAEAFF. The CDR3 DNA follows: TGTGCCAGCAGTTCGGGGGTGGCTGAAGCTTTCTTT.

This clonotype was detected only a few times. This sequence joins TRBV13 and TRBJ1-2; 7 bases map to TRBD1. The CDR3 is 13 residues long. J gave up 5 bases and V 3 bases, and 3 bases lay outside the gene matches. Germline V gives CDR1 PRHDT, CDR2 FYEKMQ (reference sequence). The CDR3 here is CASSFDRVYGYTF. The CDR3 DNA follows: TGTGCCAGCAGCTTTGACAGGGTTTATGGCTACACCTTC. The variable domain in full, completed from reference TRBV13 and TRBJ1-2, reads AAGVIQSPRHLIKEKRETATLKCYPIPRHDTVYWYQQGPGQDPQFLISFYEKMQSDKGSIPDRFSAQQFSDYHSELNMSSLELGDSALYFCASSFDRVYGYTFGSGTRLTVV.

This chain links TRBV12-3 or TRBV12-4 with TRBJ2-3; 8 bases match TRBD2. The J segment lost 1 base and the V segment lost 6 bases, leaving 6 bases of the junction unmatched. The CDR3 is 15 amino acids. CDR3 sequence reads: CASRLRAGGTDTQYF. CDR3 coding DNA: TGTGCCAGCAGGCTTAGAGCGGGGGGCACAGATACGCAGTATTTT.

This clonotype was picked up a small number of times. This CDR3 is CSARVDNSNQPQHF. CDR3 bases: TGCAGTGCTAGAGTGGATAATAGCAATCAGCCCCAGCATTTT. The chain recombines TRBV20-1 with TRBJ1-5, with D uncertain. V was pared by 1 base and J by 0 bases, with 7 bases between. The germline gives CDR1 DFQATT, CDR2 SNEGSKA (reference sequence). CDR3 size: 14 residues.

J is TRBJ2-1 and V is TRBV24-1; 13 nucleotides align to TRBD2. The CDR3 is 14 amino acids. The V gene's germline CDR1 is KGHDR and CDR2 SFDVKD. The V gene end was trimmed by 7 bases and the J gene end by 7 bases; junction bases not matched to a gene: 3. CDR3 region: CATRGLAGANEQFF. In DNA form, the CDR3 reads TGTGCCACCAGAGGACTAGCGGGAGCAAATGAGCAGTTCTTC.

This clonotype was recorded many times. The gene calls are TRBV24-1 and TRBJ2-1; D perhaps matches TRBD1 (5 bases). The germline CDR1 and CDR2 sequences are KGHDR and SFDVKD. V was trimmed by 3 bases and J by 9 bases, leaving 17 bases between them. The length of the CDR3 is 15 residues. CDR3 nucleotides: TGTGCCACCAGTGATCCCCAGGGCATAGGTACTGAGCAGTTCTTC. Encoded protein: CATSDPQGIGTEQFF.

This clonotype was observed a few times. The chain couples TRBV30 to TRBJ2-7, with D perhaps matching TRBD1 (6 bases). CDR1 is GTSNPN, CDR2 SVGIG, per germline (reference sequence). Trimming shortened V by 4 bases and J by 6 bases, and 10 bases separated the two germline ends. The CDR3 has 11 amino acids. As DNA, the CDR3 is TGTGCCTGGACCTCAGGGGTCGAGCAGTACTTC. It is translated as CAWTSGVEQYF.

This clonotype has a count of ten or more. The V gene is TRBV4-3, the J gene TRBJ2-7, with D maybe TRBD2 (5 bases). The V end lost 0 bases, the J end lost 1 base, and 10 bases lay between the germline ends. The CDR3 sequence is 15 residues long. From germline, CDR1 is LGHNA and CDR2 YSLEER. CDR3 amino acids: CASSQDSGGSYEQYF. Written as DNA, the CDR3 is TGCGCCAGCAGCCAAGATTCGGGCGGGTCCTACGAGCAGTACTTC.

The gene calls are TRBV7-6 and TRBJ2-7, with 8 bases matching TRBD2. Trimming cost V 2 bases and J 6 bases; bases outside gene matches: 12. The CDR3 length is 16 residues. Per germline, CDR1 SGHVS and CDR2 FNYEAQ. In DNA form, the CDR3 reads TGTGCCAGCAGCTTAACTACCGGGACTAGGGTCCTCGAGCAGTACTTC. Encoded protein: CASSLTTGTRVLEQYF.

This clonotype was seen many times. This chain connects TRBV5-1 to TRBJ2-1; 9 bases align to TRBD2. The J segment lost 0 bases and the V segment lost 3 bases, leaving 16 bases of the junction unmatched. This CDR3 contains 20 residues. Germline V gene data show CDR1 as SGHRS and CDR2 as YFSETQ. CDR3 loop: CASSSSLSGRIQSSYNEQFF. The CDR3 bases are TGCGCCAGCAGCTCGAGCTTGAGCGGGAGGATCCAAAGCTCCTACAATGAGCAGTTCTTC.

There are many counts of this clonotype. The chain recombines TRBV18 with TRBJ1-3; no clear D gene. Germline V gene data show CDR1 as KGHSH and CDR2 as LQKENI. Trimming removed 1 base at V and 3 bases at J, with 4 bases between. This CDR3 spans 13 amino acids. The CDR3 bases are TGTGCCAGCTCACCACTGGATGGAAACACCATATATTTT. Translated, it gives CASSPLDGNTIYF.

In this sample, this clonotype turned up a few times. CDR3 nucleotide sequence: TGTGCCATCAGTGAGTCGAGTTCAGCGGCTCACTACGAGCAGTACTTC. Encoded protein: CAISESSSAAHYEQYF. This sequence joins TRBV10-3 and TRBJ2-7, with a tentative D call TRBD2 (5 bases). The CDR3 is 16 amino acids. Germline V gives CDR1 ENHRY, CDR2 SYGVKD. V was clipped by 0 bases and J by 3 bases, with 15 bases between them.